This paragraph reports one TCR beta chain. Its antigen is not identified. The data were obtained in a study of STAT5B mutations in CD4+ large granular lymphocyte leukemia. Whole-study findings and limits: 8/27 top patient clones versus 2/35 control clones were TRBV06-family.

Profiling relied on immunoSEQ multiplex PCR, and the TCRdb table lists in-frame clones only, not all of them. The table includes 45,000 or so clones, 86% detected once. Germline V CDR1 and CDR2: GTSNPN, SVGIG (reference sequence). Deletions cut 1 base from V and 7 bases from J, with 11 bases between. CDR3 length equals 13 residues. The rearrangement uses TRBV30 and TRBJ1-3, with TRBD1 as a possible D gene (5 bases). The sample was CD4+ T cells from blood buffy coats. The sequence came from a human donor in good health. The CDR3 is CAWSASWGNTIYF. The CDR3 region has the DNA TGTGCCTGGAGTGCTTCCTGGGGGAACACCATATATTTT.